This TCR beta chain was recovered during a study of shared clonotypes between healthy human individuals. Study-wide results and limits: Larger richness was generally estimated for naive than memory subsets. Read depth was anticipated to influence clonotype sharing among donors.

Details on this clone: Its cognate antigen is unknown.

Assay used: immunoSEQ multiplex PCR; TCRdb lists only in-frame clones, some missing. This sample carries 1.5 million to 2.5 million clones, about 95% of them seen once, and the ten largest clones take 0.95% to 1.5%. CD45RO-negative CD8 cells positively selected for CCR7 made up the naive population, which excluded terminally differentiated effector memory CD45RA+ cells. The donors, all of them Caucasian adults, lived in Nashville, Tennessee. This CDR3 comprises 16 residues. Between the trimmed V and J ends, which lost 3 bases and 0 bases, there was a span of 13 bases. Germline V gene lookup returns CDR1 MNHEY and CDR2 SVGAGI.

The source is a young man in good health. The chain carries TRBV6-5 and TRBJ2-3; D call uncertain. Sequencing was performed on naive CD8+ T cells sorted from blood. CDR3 sequence: CASSYLAIPSTDTQYF. CDR3 coding DNA: TGTGCCAGCAGTTATTTGGCGATCCCTAGCACAGATACGCAGTATTTT.